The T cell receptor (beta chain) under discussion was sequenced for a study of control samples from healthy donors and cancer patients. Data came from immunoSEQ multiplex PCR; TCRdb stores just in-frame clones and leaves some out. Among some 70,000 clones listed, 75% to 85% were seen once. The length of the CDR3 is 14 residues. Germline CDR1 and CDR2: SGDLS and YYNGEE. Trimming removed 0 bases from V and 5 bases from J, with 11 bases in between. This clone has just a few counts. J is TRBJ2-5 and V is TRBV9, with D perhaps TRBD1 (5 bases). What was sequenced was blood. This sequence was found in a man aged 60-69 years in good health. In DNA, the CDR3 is TGTGCCAGCAGCGTAGGGGTGACAGCCGAGACCCAGTACTTC. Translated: CASSVGVTAETQYF.